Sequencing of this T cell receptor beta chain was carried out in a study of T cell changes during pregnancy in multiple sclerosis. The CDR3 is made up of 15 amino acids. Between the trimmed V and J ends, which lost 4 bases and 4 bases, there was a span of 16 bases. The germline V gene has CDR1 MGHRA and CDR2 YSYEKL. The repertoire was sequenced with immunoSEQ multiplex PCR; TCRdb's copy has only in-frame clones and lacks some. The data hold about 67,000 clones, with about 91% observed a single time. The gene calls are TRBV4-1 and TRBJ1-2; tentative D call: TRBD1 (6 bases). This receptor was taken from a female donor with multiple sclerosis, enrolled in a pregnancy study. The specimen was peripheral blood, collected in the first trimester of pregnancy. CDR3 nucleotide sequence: TGCGCCAGCAGCCTTCAGACAGGAGCGACCTATGGCTACACCTTC. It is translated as CASSLQTGATYGYTF.